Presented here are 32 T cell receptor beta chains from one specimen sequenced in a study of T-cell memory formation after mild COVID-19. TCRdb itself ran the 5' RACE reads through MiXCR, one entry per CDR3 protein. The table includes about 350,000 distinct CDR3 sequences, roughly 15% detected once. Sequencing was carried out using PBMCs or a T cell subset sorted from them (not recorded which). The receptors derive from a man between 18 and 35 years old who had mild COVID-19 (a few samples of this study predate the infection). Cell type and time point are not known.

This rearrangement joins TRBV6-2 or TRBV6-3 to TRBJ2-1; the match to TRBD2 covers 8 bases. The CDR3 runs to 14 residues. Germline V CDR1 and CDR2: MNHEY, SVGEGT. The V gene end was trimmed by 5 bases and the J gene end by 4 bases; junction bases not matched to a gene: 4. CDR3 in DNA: TGTGCCAGCAGTCCGACTAGCGAATACAATGAGCAGTTCTTC. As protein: CASSPTSEYNEQFF.

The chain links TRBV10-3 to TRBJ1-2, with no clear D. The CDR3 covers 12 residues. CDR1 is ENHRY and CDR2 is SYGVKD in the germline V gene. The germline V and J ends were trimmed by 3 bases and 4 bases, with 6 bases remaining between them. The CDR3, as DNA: TGTGCCATCAGTGAAAATCTCTATGGCTACACCTTC. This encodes CAISENLYGYTF.

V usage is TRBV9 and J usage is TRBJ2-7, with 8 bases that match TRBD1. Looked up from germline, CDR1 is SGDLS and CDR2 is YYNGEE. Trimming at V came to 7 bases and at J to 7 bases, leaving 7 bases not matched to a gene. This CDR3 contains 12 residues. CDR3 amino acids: CASGQGGREQYF. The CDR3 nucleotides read TGTGCCAGCGGACAGGGCGGTAGGGAGCAGTACTTC.

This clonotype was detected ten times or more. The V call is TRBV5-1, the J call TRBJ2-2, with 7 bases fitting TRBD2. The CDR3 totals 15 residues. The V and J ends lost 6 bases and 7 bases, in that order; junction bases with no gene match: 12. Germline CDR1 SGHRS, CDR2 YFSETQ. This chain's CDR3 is CASNRDSQRGGELFF. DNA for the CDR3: TGCGCCAGCAACCGGGACTCCCAGCGGGGCGGGGAGCTGTTTTTT.

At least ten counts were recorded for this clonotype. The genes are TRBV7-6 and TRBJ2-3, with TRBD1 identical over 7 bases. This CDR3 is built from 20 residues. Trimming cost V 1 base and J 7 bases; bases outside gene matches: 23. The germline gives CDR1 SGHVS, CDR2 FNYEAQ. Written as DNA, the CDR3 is TGTGCCAGCAGCTTAGTCGCCCGCCGACAGGGAGATCGTCACACGTATACGCAGTATTTT. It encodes CASSLVARRQGDRHTYTQYF.

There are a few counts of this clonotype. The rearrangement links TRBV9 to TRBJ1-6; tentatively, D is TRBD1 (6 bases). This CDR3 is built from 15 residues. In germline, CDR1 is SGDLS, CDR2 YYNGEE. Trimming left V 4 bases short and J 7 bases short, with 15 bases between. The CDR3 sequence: CASSPSGGRNSPLHF. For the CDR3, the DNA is TGTGCCAGCAGCCCGAGCGGGGGCCGAAATTCACCCCTCCACTTT.

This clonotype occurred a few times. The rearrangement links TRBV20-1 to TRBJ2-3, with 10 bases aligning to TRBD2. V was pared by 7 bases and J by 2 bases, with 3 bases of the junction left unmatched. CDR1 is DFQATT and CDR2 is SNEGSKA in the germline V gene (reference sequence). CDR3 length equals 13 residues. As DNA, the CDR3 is TGCAGTGATAGCGGGGGGACCACAGATACGCAGTATTTT. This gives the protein CSDSGGTTDTQYF.

This CDR3 reads CATSDYWTGRNYGYTF. The CDR3 nucleotides are TGTGCCACCAGTGATTATTGGACGGGACGTAACTATGGCTACACCTTC. This chain connects TRBV24-1 to TRBJ1-2; D is perhaps TRBD1 (5 bases). The V end lost 2 bases, the J end lost 1 base, and 13 bases lay between the germline ends. The CDR3 runs to 16 residues. CDR1 is KGHDR and CDR2 is SFDVKD in the germline V gene.

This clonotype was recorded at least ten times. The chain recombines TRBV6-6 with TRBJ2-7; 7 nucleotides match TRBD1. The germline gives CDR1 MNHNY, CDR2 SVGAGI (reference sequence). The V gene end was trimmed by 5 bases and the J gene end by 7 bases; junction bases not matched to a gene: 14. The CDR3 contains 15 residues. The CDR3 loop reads CASSGNDRVLGEQYF. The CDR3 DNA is TGTGCCAGCAGTGGGAACGACAGGGTTCTCGGTGAGCAGTACTTC.

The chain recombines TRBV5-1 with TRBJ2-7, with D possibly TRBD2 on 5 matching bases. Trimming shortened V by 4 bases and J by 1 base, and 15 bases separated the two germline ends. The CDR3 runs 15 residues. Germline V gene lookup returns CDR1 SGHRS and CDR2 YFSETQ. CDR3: CASSLFSRDSYEQYF. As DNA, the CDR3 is TGCGCCAGCAGCCTTTTCTCGAGGGATTCCTACGAGCAGTACTTC.

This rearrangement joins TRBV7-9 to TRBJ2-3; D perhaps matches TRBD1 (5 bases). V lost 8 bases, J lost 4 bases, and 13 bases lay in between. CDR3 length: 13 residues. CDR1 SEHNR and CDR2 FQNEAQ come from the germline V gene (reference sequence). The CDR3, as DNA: TGTGCCAGCGGTAGGGGCAGGGCAGATACGCAGTATTTT. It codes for CASGRGRADTQYF.

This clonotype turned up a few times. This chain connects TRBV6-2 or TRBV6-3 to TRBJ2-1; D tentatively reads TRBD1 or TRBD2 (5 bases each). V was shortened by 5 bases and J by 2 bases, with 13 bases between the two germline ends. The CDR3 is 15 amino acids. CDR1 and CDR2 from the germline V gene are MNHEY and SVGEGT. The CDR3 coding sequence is TGTGCCAGCAGTCCCTGGGACGTGGCCTACAATGAGCAGTTCTTC. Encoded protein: CASSPWDVAYNEQFF.

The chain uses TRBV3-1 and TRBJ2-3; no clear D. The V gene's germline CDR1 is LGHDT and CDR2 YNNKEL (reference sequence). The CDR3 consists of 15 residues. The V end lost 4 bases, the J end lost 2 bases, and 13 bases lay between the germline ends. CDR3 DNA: TGTGCCAGCAGCCGTCGGGCTGGAGCCACAGATACGCAGTATTTT. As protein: CASSRRAGATDTQYF.

CDR3 sequence: CATSDLKTYGHNEQFF. As DNA, the CDR3 is TGTGCCACCAGTGATTTGAAGACTTATGGCCACAATGAGCAGTTCTTC. The chain is built from TRBV24-1 and TRBJ2-1; D is ambiguous. V was cut by 0 bases and J by 5 bases, with 13 bases left in between. The CDR3 is 16 residues long. The germline V gene encodes CDR1 KGHDR and CDR2 SFDVKD.

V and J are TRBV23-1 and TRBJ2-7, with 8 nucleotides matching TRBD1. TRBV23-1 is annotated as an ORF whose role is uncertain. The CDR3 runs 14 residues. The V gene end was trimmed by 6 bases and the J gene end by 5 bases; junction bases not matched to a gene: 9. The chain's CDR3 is CASRERTGRHEQYF. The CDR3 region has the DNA TGCGCCAGCAGGGAAAGGACAGGGCGCCACGAGCAGTACTTC.

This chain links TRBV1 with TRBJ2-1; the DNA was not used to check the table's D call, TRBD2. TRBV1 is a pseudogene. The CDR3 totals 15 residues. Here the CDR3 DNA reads TGCACCAGCAGCCAAGGACTAGCGGGGTACAATGAGCAGTTCTTC. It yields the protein CTSSQGLAGYNEQFF.

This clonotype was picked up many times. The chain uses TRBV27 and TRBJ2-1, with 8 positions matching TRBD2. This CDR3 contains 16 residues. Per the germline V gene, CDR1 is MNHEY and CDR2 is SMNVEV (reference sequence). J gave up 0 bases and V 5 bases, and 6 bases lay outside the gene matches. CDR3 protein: CASSPLTSGSYNEQFF. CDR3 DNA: TGTGCCAGCAGTCCCCTTACTAGCGGCTCCTACAATGAGCAGTTCTTC.

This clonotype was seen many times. In DNA form, the CDR3 reads TGTGCCAGCAGCACAGGGTATGAGACCCAGTACTTC. Protein: CASSTGYETQYF. V gene TRBV11-2 combines with J gene TRBJ2-5, with D possibly TRBD1 on 6 matching bases. Per germline, CDR1 SGHAT and CDR2 FQNNGV. Trimming took off 5 bases at V and 5 bases at J, with 9 bases between the two ends. This CDR3 is 12 amino acids long.

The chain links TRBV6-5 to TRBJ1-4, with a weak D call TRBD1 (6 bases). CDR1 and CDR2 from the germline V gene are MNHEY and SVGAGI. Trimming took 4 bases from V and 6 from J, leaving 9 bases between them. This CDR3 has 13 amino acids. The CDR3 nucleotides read TGTGCCAGCAGTTCGTCAGGGGATGAAAAACTGTTTTTT. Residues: CASSSSGDEKLFF.

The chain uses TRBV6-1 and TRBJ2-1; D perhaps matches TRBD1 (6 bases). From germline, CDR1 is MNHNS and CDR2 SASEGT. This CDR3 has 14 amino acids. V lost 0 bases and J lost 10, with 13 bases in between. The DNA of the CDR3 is TGTGCCAGCAGTGAAGCCCACAGGGTTTACGAGCAGTTCTTC. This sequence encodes CASSEAHRVYEQFF.

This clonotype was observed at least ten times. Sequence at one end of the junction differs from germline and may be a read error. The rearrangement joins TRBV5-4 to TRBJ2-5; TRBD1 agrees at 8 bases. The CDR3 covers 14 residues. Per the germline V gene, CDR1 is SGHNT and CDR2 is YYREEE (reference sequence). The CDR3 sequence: CASSLQGAGETQYF. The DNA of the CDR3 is TGCGCCAGCAGCTTGCAGGGGGCAGGTGAGACCCAGTACTTC.

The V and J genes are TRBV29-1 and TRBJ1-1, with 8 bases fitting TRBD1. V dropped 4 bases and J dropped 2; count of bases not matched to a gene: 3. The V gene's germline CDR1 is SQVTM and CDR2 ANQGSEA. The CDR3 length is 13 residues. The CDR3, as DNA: TGCAGCGTTGCGGGACAGGTCAACACTGAAGCTTTCTTT. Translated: CSVAGQVNTEAFF.

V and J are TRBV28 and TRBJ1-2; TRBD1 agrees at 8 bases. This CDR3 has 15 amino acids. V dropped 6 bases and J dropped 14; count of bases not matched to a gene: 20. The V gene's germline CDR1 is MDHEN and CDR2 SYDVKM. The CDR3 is CASRPSTYRGKARTF. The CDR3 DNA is TGTGCCAGCAGACCATCAACCTACAGGGGGAAAGCGAGGACCTTC.

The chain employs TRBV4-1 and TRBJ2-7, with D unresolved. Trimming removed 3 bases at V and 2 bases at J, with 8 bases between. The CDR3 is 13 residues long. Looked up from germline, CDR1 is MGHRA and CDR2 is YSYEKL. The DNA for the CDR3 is TGCGCCAGCAGCCATGGACCCCCCTACGAGCAGTACTTC. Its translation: CASSHGPPYEQYF.

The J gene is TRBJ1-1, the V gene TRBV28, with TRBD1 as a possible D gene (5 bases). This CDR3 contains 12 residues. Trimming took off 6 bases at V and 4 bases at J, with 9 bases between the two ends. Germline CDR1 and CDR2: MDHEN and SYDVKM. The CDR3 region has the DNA TGTGCCAGCAGCCCAGGGTCCACTGAAGCTTTCTTT. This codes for CASSPGSTEAFF. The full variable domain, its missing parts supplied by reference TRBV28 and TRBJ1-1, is DVKVTQSSRYLVKRTGEKVFLECVQDMDHENMFWYRQDPGLGLRLIYFSYDVKMKEKGDIPEGYSVSREKKERFSLILESASTNQTSMYLCASSPGSTEAFFGQGTRLTVV.

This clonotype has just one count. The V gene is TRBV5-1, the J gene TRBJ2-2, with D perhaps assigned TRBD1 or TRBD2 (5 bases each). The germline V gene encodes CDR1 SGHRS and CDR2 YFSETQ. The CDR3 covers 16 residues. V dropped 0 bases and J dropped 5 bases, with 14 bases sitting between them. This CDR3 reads CASSLVRASGTGELFF. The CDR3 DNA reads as TGCGCCAGCAGCTTGGTCAGGGCCTCGGGGACCGGGGAGCTGTTTTTT.

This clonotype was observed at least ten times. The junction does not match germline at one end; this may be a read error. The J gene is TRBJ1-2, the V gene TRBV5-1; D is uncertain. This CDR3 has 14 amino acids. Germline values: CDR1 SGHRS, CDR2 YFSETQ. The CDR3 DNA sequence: TGTGCCAGCAGCTTGGCTCCAGGAGGGTATGGCTACACCTTC. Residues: CASSLAPGGYGYTF.

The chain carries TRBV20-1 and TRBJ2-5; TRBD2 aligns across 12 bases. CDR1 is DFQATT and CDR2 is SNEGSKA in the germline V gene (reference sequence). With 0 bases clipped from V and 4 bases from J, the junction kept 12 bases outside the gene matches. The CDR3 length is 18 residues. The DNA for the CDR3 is TGCAGTGCTAGAGATATCCTAGCGGGGGGGCCTCGAGGAGAGACCCAGTACTTC. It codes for CSARDILAGGPRGETQYF.

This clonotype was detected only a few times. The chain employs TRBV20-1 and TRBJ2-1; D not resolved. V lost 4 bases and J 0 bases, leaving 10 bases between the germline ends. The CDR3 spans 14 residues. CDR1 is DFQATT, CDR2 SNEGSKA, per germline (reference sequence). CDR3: CSANMASSYNEQFF. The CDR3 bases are TGCAGTGCTAACATGGCTAGCTCCTACAATGAGCAGTTCTTC.

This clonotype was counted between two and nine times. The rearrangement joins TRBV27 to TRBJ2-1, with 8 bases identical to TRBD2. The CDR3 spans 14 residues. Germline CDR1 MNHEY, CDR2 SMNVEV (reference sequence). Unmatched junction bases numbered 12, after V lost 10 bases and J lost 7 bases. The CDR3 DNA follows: TGTGCCACCGCAAGTAGTACGGGGGGGAATGAGCAGTTCTTC. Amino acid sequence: CATASSTGGNEQFF.

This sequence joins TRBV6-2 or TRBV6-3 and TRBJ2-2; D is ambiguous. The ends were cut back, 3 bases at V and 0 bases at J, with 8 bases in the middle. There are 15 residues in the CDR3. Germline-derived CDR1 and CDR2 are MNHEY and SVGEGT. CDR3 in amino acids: CASSYGYSNTGELFF. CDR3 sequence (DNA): TGTGCCAGCAGTTATGGGTATTCGAACACCGGGGAGCTGTTTTTT.

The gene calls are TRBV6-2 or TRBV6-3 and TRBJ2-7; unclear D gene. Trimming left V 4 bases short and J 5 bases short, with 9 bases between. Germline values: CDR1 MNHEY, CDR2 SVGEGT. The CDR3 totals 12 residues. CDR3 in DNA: TGTGCCAGCAGTTTTCCCAGTGACGAGCAGTACTTC. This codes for CASSFPSDEQYF.